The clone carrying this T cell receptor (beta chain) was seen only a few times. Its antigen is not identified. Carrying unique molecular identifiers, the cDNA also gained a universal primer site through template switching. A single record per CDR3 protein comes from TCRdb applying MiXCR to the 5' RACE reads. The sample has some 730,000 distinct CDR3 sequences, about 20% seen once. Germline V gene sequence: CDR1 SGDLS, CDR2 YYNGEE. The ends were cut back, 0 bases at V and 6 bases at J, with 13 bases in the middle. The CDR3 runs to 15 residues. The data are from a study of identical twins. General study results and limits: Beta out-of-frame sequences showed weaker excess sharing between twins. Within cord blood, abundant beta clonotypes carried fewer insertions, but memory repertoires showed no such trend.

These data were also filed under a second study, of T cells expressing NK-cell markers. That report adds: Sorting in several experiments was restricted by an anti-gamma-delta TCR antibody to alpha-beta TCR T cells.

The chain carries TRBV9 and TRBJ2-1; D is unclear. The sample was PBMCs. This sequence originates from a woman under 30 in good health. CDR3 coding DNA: TGTGCCAGCAGCGTAGTTCAACTGGCAGGCAATGAGCAGTTCTTC. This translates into CASSVVQLAGNEQFF.